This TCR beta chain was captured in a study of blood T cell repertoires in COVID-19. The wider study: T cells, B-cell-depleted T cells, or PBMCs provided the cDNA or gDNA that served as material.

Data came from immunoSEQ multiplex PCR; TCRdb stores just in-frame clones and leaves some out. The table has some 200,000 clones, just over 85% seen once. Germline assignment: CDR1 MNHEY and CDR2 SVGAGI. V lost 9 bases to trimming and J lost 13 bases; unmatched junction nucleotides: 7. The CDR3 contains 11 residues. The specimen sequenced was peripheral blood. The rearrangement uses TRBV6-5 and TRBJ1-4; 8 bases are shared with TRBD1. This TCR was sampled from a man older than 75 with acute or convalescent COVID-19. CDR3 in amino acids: CASRQGSRLFF. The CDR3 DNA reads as TGTGCCAGTCGACAGGGGAGTCGACTGTTTTTT.